This T cell receptor beta chain comes out of a study of blood T cell repertoires in COVID-19. Study as a whole: From the United States, Italy and Spain came samples of acute and convalescent COVID-19. PBMCs, B-cell-depleted T cells, or T cells were the source of the cDNA or gDNA that made up the material.

In the source study's methods: From reference gene primer amplification, estimates of nucleated cell counts were derived. TCRdb's table, derived via immunoSEQ multiplex PCR, lists solely in-frame clones and lacks some. V, J and clone size are those of that table, while D and trimming were read from the DNA. The repertoire holds some 180,000 clones, more than 70% seen once, with 7.5% to 9.5% in the top ten. Sequencing was performed on peripheral blood. The origin of this receptor is an older woman with acute or convalescent COVID-19.

The CDR3 protein is CAISAYSTSNEQFF. In nucleotides, the CDR3 is TGTGCCATCAGCGCTTATTCGACTAGCAATGAGCAGTTCTTC. This chain connects TRBV10-3 to TRBJ2-1; D perhaps matches TRBD2 (6 bases). In germline, CDR1 is ENHRY, CDR2 SYGVKD. The CDR3 extends over 14 amino acids. V was shortened by 6 bases and J by 6 bases, with 15 bases between the two germline ends.